This TCR beta chain was sequenced in a study of cytomegalovirus exposure and HLA in healthy donors. Study-level findings and limits: Cytomegalovirus-associated status was assigned to about 170 TCR beta chains. Later, an analysis found that TCR clusters from the first cohort tended to co-occur in the 90 to 150 validation repertoires. Specificity for CMV antigens was confirmed in vitro for a few of the CMV-associated chains.

This CDR3 contains 13 residues. Trimming stripped 3 bases from V and 7 bases from J, with 12 bases between. The germline V gene encodes CDR1 SGHRS and CDR2 YFSETQ. Donors came from a validation cohort of over a hundred subjects, distinct from the first 666-subject cohort. The data were produced by immunoSEQ multiplex PCR, yet TCRdb's version contains in-frame clones alone and is incomplete. The sample includes about 130,000 clones, approximately 84% seen only once; the top ten take 30%. On this clone itself: Antigen specificity is unknown.

The clonotype comes from a man in his thirties or forties in good health and CMV-seropositive. J is TRBJ2-3 and V is TRBV5-1, with D possibly matching TRBD2 (5 bases). The specimen sequenced was PBMCs. CDR3 DNA: TGCGCCAGCAGCTCTGGACTTGAAAATACGCAGTATTTT. As protein: CASSSGLENTQYF.